This T cell receptor (beta chain) was retrieved from a study of cytomegalovirus exposure and HLA in healthy donors. Study findings and constraints: Later analysis associated a missense DCLRE1C variant with TCR beta V- and J-gene trimming.

Trimming removed 3 bases from V and 5 bases from J; junction bases left unmatched: 5. This CDR3 has 15 residues. Germline V gene sequence: CDR1 SGHTS, CDR2 YDEGEE. About this clone: What it binds is unknown.

Primers for the PCR totalled 60 Vbeta and 13 Jbeta. Clones were read by immunoSEQ multiplex PCR, and TCRdb kept only the in-frame ones, dropping some. The sample's table shows around 100,000 clones. Sequencing was carried out using PBMCs. The TCR comes from a man aged 35 to 55 in good health and CMV-seronegative. This chain connects TRBV5-8 to TRBJ1-5, with 10 positions matching TRBD1. The CDR3 region is CASSSGTGADQPQHF. CDR3 coding DNA: TGTGCCAGCAGCTCAGGGACAGGGGCCGATCAGCCCCAGCATTTT.